This T cell receptor (beta chain) stems from a study of a mutant IDH1 vaccine in newly diagnosed glioma. Study at large: Of treated patients, 62.5% were men and 37.5% women, averaging around 39 years.

Worth noting for this clone: As yet, its antigen is unknown.

Profiling relied on immunoSEQ multiplex PCR, and the TCRdb table lists in-frame clones only, not all of them. Here the sample spans 35,000 to 40,000 clones, about 73% being singletons. This CDR3 is built from 16 residues. Germline assignment: CDR1 GTSNPN and CDR2 SVGIG (reference sequence). V lost 4 bases and J lost 2, with 20 bases in between. Time point noted: baseline, week 1 (first vaccination visit). Treatment: pre-vaccination baseline after standard-of-care therapy. Each donor presented with a new WHO grade 3 or 4 astrocytoma that tested IDH1-mutant and showed ATRX loss. Study-wide points: Seemingly, top peripheral T cell clonotype changes bore no relation to pseudoprogression.

This TCR was sampled from a man between 35 and 55 years old with glioma. Some clones in this sample may be carry-over from other donors' samples. Sequencing was performed on PBMCs, taken from a glioma patient treated with radiotherapy, temozolomide or both. V is TRBV30 and J is TRBJ1-1; TRBD1 might be the D (5 bases). CDR3 in amino acids: CAWIYGTLKVNTEAFF. The CDR3 DNA reads as TGTGCCTGGATCTACGGGACTCTCAAAGTTAACACTGAAGCTTTCTTT.